The clone carrying this T cell receptor (beta chain) was seen many times. The target antigen is unknown. The data are from a study of response to subunit inactivated influenza vaccine. Points from the study as a whole: New T cells are recruited in small numbers by each seasonal influenza vaccination, according to the authors' suggestion.

The CDR3 covers 12 residues. V was trimmed by 7 bases and J by 3 bases, leaving 10 bases between them. Germline V gene data show CDR1 as SQVTM and CDR2 as ANQGSEA. TCRdb fed the RT-PCR reads into MiXCR, producing one record per CDR3 protein. Of about 160,000 distinct CDR3 sequences detected, about a tenth appear once; the ten largest clones hold around 11%. The sequences come from non-naive T cells sorted from PBMCs, collected roughly 46 days after vaccination. The chain links TRBV29-1 to TRBJ2-1; D ambiguous. The clonotype originates from a man aged 45-65 years who received an inactivated influenza vaccine. The CDR3 bases are TGCAGCGCCCTTAAGGGCTACAATGAGCAGTTCTTC. Encoded protein: CSALKGYNEQFF.